The following is a T cell receptor (beta chain) sequence with its context. This sample stems from a study of OX40 agonist ivuxolimab in advanced cancers. Germline V gene data show CDR1 as MRHNA and CDR2 as SNTAGT. This CDR3 contains 14 residues. The J segment lost 8 bases and the V segment lost 0 bases, leaving 4 bases of the junction unmatched. Assay: immunoSEQ multiplex PCR; the TCRdb copy retains only in-frame clones and omits some. The data show tens of thousands of clones, with about 90% seen just once and around 6.9% held by the top ten. The sample consisted of CD4+ or CD8+ T cells sorted from blood, taken in a trial of the OX40 agonist ivuxolimab. The TCR originated in an adult with an advanced solid tumor such as melanoma, head and neck, liver or kidney cancer. The chain is built from TRBV6-4 and TRBJ2-1, with TRBD2 matching 7 bases. The chain's CDR3 is CASSDSGGRDEQFF. DNA of the CDR3: TGTGCCAGCAGTGACTCGGGAGGGAGAGATGAGCAGTTCTTC.